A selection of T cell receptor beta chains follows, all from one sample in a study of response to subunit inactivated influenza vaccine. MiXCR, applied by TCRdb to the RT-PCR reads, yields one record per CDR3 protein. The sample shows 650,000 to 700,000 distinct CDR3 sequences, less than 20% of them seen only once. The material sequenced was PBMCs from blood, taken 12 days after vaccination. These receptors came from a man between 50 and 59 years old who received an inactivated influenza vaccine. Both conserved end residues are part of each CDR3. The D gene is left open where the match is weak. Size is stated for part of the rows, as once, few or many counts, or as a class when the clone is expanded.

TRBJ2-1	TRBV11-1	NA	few	CASSLAAGWGRDNYYNEQFF	TGTGCCAGCAGCTTAGCAGCAGGATGGGGCCGGGACAATTACTACAATGAGCAGTTCTTC
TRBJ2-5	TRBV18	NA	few	CASSPGRKQETQYF	TGTGCCAGCTCACCAGGCCGCAAACAAGAGACCCAGTACTTC
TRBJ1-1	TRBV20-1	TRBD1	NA	CSARRGQTRMNTEAFF	TGCAGTGCTAGAAGGGGACAGACCAGAATGAACACTGAAGCTTTCTTT
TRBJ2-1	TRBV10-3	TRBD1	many	CAISEGDRGDEQFF	TGTGCCATCAGTGAGGGGGACAGGGGCGATGAGCAGTTCTTC
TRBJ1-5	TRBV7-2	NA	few	CASSPGMTSNQPQHF	TGTGCCAGCAGCCCCGGGATGACAAGCAATCAGCCCCAGCATTTT
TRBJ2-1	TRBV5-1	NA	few	CASSRSLASSYNEQFF	TGCGCCAGCAGCCGTTCCTTGGCCAGCTCCTACAATGAGCAGTTCTTC
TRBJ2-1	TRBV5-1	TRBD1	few	CASSRDRASSYNEQFF	TGCGCCAGCAGCAGGGACAGGGCGAGCTCCTACAATGAGCAGTTCTTC
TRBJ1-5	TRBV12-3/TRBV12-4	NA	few	CASRPGGQPQHF	TGTGCCAGCCGCCCGGGGGGGCAGCCCCAGCATTTT
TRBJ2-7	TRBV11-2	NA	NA	CASSKQGTYEQYF	TGTGCCAGCAGCAAACAGGGAACCTACGAGCAGTACTTC
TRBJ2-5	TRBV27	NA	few	CASSSGLSGETQYF	TGTGCCAGCAGTTCAGGACTATCAGGGGAGACCCAGTACTTC
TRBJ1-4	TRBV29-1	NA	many	CSAGGLGDEKLFF	TGCAGCGCCGGGGGCCTTGGGGATGAAAAACTGTTTTTT
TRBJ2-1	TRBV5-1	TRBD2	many	CASSIVAGDGNEQFF	TGCGCCAGCAGCATCGTAGCGGGAGACGGCAATGAGCAGTTCTTC
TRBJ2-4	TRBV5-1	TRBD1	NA	CASSFGGQGTNSQYF	TGCGCCAGCAGCTTCGGGGGACAGGGGACAAACAGTCAGTACTTC
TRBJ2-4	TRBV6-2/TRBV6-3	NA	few	CASRLHGEAKNIQYF	TGTGCCAGCAGATTACACGGGGAAGCCAAAAACATTCAGTACTTC
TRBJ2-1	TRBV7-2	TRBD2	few	CASSSQTSGHNEQFF	TGTGCCAGCAGCTCACAGACTAGCGGCCACAATGAGCAGTTCTTC
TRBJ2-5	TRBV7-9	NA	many	CASSRTHQETQYF	TGTGCCAGCAGCCGTACGCACCAAGAGACCCAGTACTTC
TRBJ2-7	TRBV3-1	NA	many	CASSHEGHEQYF	TGTGCCAGCAGCCACGAGGGACACGAGCAGTACTTC
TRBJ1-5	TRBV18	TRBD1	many	CASSPIQGIYSNQPQHF	TGTGCCAGCTCACCAATACAGGGGATTTATAGCAATCAGCCCCAGCATTTT
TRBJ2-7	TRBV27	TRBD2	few	CASSLVRGGTYEQYF	TGTGCCAGCAGTTTAGTGCGGGGGGGTACCTACGAGCAGTACTTC
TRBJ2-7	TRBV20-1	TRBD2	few	CSSTPPTSGKDEQYF	TGCAGTTCGACGCCCCCGACTAGCGGGAAGGACGAGCAGTACTTC
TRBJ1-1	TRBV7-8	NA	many	CASSLFTGQSHLGTEAFF	TGTGCCAGCAGCCTTTTTACAGGTCAATCCCACCTCGGAACTGAAGCTTTCTTT
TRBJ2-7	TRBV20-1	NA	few	CSASEMDGTYEQYF	TGCAGTGCTAGTGAAATGGACGGAACCTACGAGCAGTACTTC
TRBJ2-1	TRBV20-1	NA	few	CSATPGSRDNEQFF	TGCAGTGCCACCCCAGGTAGCAGGGACAATGAGCAGTTCTTC
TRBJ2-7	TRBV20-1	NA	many	CSADGHGTPSYEQYF	TGCAGTGCCGACGGGCACGGGACACCCTCCTACGAGCAGTACTTC
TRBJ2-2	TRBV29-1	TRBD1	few	CSGGQGYTGELFF	TGCAGTGGGGGACAGGGTTATACCGGGGAGCTGTTTTTT
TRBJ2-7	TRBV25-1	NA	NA	CASSDHGYSYEQYF	TGTGCCAGCAGTGATCATGGGTACAGCTACGAGCAGTACTTC